This paragraph covers one T cell receptor (beta chain) sequence. Per the germline V gene, CDR1 is SGHRS and CDR2 is YFSETQ. V trimming: 7 bases; J trimming: 0 bases; junction bases outside the gene matches: 18. The CDR3 has 19 amino acids. This sample is drawn from a study of blood T cell repertoires in COVID-19. Turning to the study itself: Samples taken during acute and convalescent COVID-19 were collected in the United States, Italy and Spain. In each case, the material was cDNA or gDNA derived from T cells, B-cell-depleted T cells, or PBMCs.

Authors' analysis steps: Scientists estimated how many nucleated cells there were by amplifying reference gene primers. TCRdb's copy holds only in-frame clones and misses some; the assay was immunoSEQ multiplex PCR. V, J and clone size are taken as reported in that table, and D and trimming were inferred from the DNA itself. The data contain a few hundred thousand clones, roughly 85% of them singletons. This chain connects TRBV5-1 to TRBJ1-3, with 8 nucleotides matching TRBD1. The TCR originated in a human donor in a cohort sampled during active COVID-19. The sample was peripheral blood. CDR3 sequence (DNA): TGCGCCAGCGCCCAGACCGGGACAGGAGCCGTCAACTCTGGAAACACCATATATTTT. Translating it yields CASAQTGTGAVNSGNTIYF.